This paragraph reports one T cell receptor beta chain. This CDR3 has 16 residues. Per germline, CDR1 MNHEY and CDR2 SVGEGT. J was trimmed by 8 bases and V by 2 bases; bases with no gene match: 11. This entry is derived from a study of T cell responses to AZD1222 COVID-19 vaccine. Using immunoSEQ multiplex PCR, the repertoire was profiled, and TCRdb retains in-frame clones only, with some absent. The sample holds 50,000 to 70,000 clones, 85% to 90% seen once. The sequence was obtained from an adult in good health. This chain links TRBV6-2 or TRBV6-3 with TRBJ2-4, with 8 bases matching TRBD1. Sequencing was performed on peripheral blood, taken on day 0 of MenACWY control vaccination. The CDR3 bases are TGTGCCAGCAGTTACAACGCCCTGGACAGGGCTGACATTCAGTACTTC. Encoded protein: CASSYNALDRADIQYF.